The rows below give T cell receptor beta chains drawn from one sample of a study of cytomegalovirus exposure and HLA in healthy donors. The table came from immunoSEQ multiplex PCR; TCRdb's copy has only in-frame clones and leaves some out. The sample shows under 200,000 clones, around 79% of them seen only once. The sequencing sample was made of PBMCs. The source of these receptors is a woman in her thirties or forties in good health and CMV-seropositive. Each CDR3 is given with its conserved first and last residue.

len	v_gene	CDR3aa
12	TRBV30	CASDSLNEKLFF
16	TRBV6-4	CASSPFRGGRTDTQYF
12	TRBV5-1	CASSRGKETQYF
14	TRBV4-1	CASSQEGVAGEEFF
15	TRBV6-1	CASSPRTGLTDTQYF
12	TRBV19	CASSIGRTGQFF
13	TRBV6-1	CASSEPAGGELFF
11	TRBV6-5	CATRLGDKQYF
13	TRBV5-4	CASSFYGGTEAFF
16	TRBV7-2	CASSSQRAANTGELFF
13	TRBV19	CASSKGRRDEQFF
15	TRBV11-3	CASSTRDSLAYGYTF
18	TRBV4-3	CASSQVGLAGGRGNEQFF
18	TRBV12-5	CASGLGRNRVLREEKLFF
17	TRBV4-3	CASSQGTGESSGNTIYF
18	TRBV5-4	CASSLEASGGNLPYEQYF
14	TRBV4-3	CASSQATGNYGYTF
14	TRBV7-2	CASSTTGAQETQYF
14	TRBV19	CAANRGLNTGELFF
17	TRBV27	CASSFISGTGMNYGYTF
15	TRBV19	CASSTGGSSYNEQFF
17	TRBV7-2	CASSLGLAVPRTYEQYF
11	TRBV30	CAWETGYGYTF
16	TRBV11-2	CASSLVAGVSSYEQYF